This TCR beta chain was sequenced during a study of blood T cell repertoires in COVID-19. Overall study: From the United States, Italy and Spain came samples of acute and convalescent COVID-19. T cells, B-cell-depleted T cells, or PBMCs supplied cDNA or gDNA.

Trimming left V 0 bases short and J 0 bases short, with 17 bases between. The CDR3 runs 18 residues. The germline gives CDR1 SGHNT, CDR2 YENEEA. Source study methods: Reference gene primer amplification yielded estimated nucleated cell counts. Sequenced by immunoSEQ multiplex PCR; TCRdb stores in-frame clones only, minus some. The D gene and trimming were derived from the DNA, and the V and J assignments and clone size from that table. This sample yields 120,000 or so clones, of which around 87% are seen a single time; approximately 8% belongs to the top ten. This clone was counted a single time. Sample: peripheral blood. The receptor was isolated from a man in his fifties or sixties with acute or convalescent COVID-19. The chain has TRBV11-3 and TRBJ1-1, with D perhaps TRBD1 (6 bases). The CDR3 DNA reads as TGTGCCAGCAGCTTAGACGACTTGGGGGACACGATGAACACTGAAGCTTTCTTT. Translated, it gives CASSLDDLGDTMNTEAFF.